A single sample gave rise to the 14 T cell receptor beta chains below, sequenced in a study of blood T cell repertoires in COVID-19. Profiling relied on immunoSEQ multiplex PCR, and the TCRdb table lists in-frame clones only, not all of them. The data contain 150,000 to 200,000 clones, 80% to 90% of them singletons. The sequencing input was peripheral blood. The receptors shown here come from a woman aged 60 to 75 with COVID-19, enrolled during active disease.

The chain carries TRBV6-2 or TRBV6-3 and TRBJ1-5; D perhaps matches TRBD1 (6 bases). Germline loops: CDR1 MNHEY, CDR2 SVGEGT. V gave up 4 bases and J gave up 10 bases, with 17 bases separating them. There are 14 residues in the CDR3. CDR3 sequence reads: CASSSDRFNGPQHF. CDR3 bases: TGTGCCAGCAGTTCAGACAGGTTTAACGGTCCCCAGCATTTT.

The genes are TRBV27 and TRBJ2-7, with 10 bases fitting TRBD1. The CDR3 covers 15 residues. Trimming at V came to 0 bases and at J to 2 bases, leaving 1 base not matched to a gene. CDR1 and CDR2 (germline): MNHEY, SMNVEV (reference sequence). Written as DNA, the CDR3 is TGTGCCAGCAGTTTATCGACAGGGGGCACCTACGAGCAGTACTTC. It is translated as CASSLSTGGTYEQYF.

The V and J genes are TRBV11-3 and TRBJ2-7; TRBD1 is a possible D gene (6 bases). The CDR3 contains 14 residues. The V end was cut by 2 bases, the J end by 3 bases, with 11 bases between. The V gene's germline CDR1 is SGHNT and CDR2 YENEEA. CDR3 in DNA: TGTGCCAGCAGCTTAATGTACAGGGACTACGAGCAGTACTTC. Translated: CASSLMYRDYEQYF.

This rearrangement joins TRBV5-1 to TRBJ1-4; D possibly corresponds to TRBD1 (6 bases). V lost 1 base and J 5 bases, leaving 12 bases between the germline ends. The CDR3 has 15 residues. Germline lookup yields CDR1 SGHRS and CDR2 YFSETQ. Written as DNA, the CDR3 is TGCGCCAGCAGCTTGTCGTGGACAGCGAATGAAAAACTGTTTTTT. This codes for CASSLSWTANEKLFF.

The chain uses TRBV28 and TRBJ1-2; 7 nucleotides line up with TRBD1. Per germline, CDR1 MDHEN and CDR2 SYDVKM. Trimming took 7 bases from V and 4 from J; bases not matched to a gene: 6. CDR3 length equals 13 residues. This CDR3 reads CASISGQAYGYTF. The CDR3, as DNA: TGTGCCAGCATTTCTGGACAGGCCTATGGCTACACCTTC.

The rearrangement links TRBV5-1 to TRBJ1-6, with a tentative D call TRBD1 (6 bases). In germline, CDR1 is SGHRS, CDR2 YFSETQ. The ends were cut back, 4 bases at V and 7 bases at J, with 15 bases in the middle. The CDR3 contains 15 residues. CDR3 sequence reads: CASSPGQPGNSPLHF. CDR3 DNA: TGCGCCAGCAGCCCCGGACAGCCTGGGAATTCACCCCTCCACTTT.

CDR3 in amino acids: CASRLAGGEGSGYTF. CDR3 coding DNA: TGTGCAAGTCGCTTAGCAGGCGGGGAAGGAAGTGGCTACACCTTC. The chain is built from TRBV12-2 and TRBJ1-2. TRBV12-2 represents a pseudogene. The CDR3 extends over 15 amino acids.

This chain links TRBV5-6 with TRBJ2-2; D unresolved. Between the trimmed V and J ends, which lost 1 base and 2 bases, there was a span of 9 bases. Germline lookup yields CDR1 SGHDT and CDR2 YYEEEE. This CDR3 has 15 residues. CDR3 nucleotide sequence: TGTGCCAGCAGCTTGCAAACAGTAAACACCGGGGAGCTGTTTTTT. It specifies CASSLQTVNTGELFF.

CDR3 nucleotide sequence: TGTGCCAGCAGGCCAAGCGACAGTTCTTATCAGCCCCAGCATTTT. It specifies CASRPSDSSYQPQHF. This chain uses TRBV6-5 with TRBJ1-5; weak D call: TRBD1 (5 bases). V was cut by 6 bases and J by 5 bases, with 17 bases left in between. This CDR3 comprises 15 residues. Per germline, CDR1 MNHEY and CDR2 SVGAGI.

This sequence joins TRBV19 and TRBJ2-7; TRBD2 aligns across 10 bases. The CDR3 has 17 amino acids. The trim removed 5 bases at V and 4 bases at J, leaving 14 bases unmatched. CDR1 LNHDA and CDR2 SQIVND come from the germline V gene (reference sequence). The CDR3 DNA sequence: TGTGCCAGTAGTCATAATGCCCTAGCGGGAGCCAGTTACGAGCAGTACTTC. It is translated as CASSHNALAGASYEQYF.

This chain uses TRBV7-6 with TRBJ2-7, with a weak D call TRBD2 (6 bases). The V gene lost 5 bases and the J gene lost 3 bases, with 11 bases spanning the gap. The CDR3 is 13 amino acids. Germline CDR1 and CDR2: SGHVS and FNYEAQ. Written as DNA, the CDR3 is TGTGCCAGCAGCGGTAGCGGAAACTACGAGCAGTACTTC. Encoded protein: CASSGSGNYEQYF.

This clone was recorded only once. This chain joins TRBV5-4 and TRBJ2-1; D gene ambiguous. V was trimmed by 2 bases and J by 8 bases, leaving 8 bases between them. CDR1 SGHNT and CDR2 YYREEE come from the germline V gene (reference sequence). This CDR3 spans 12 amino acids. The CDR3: CASSLVVDEQFF. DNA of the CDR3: TGTGCCAGCAGCTTAGTGGTAGATGAGCAGTTCTTC.

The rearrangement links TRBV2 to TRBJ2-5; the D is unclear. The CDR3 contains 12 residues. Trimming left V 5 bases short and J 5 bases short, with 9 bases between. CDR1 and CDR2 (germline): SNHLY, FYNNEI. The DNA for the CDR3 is TGTGCCAGCAGTCCTTATGTGGAGACCCAGTACTTC. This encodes CASSPYVETQYF.

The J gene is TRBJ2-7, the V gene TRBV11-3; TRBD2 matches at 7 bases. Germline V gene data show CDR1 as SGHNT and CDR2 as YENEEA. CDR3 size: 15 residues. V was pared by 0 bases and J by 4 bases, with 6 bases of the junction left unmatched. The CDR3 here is CASSLDGGSGYEQYF. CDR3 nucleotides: TGTGCCAGCAGCTTAGACGGGGGGAGTGGGTACGAGCAGTACTTC.